This paragraph reports one T cell receptor beta chain. Its target is not known. The data originate from a study of radiation and T cells in renal cell carcinoma. Study results and caveats: Pretreatment tumor biopsies were lacking, so baseline clonotypes are unknown.

Per germline, CDR1 SGHAT and CDR2 FQNNGV. The germline V and J ends were trimmed by 1 base and 0 bases, with 21 bases remaining between them. This CDR3 spans 19 amino acids. Some clones are missing from TCRdb's copy, which holds only in-frame ones; the method was immunoSEQ multiplex PCR. Of some 75,000 clones in the sample, around 76% were seen once. Time point described: blood 2 weeks post-SBRT. Documented treatment: 15 Gy SBRT to primary tumor, nephrectomy 4 weeks later. After SBRT, blood was collected at 2 and 4 weeks, plus baseline. The material was blood, obtained from a patient whose treatment included radiotherapy and nephrectomy. The chain couples TRBV11-2 to TRBJ1-2; D is uncertain. This receptor was identified in a man aged 55 to 70 with renal cell carcinoma. The CDR3 nucleotides are TGTGCCAGCAGCTTAGTGAGGACGACCCACCCTGATGCTAACTATGGCTACACCTTC. This translates into CASSLVRTTHPDANYGYTF. The variable domain in full, with the rest retrieved from reference TRBV11-2 and TRBJ1-2, is EAGVAQSPRYKIIEKRQSVAFWCNPISGHATLYWYQQILGQGPKLLIQFQNNGVVDDSQLPKDRFSAERLKGVDSTLKIQPAKLEDSAVYLCASSLVRTTHPDANYGYTFGSGTRLTVV.